One sample yielded the 28 T cell receptor beta chains listed below, sequenced in a study of T cell responses to AZD1222 COVID-19 vaccine. Assay used: immunoSEQ multiplex PCR; TCRdb lists only in-frame clones, some missing. The table lists 120,000 to 150,000 clones, 70% to 90% of them singletons. Sequenced material: peripheral blood, taken on day 0 of AZD1222 vaccination. The receptor source for this set is an adult in good health.

The V gene is TRBV7-9, the J gene TRBJ1-5; D remains ambiguous. The CDR3 totals 13 residues. V lost 5 bases and J 4 bases, leaving 9 bases between the germline ends. The germline V gene encodes CDR1 SEHNR and CDR2 FQNEAQ (reference sequence). The CDR3 spells CASSPGSNQPQHF. Here the CDR3 DNA reads TGTGCCAGCAGCCCAGGAAGTAATCAGCCCCAGCATTTT.

This clone appeared a few times. The CDR3 nucleotides are TGTGCCAGCAGCTTAGGGGACGGAAACACTGAAGCTTTCTTT. The encoded protein is CASSLGDGNTEAFF. The rearrangement uses TRBV7-9 and TRBJ1-1, with a possible D match to TRBD1 (5 bases). This CDR3 has 14 residues. Germline V gives CDR1 SEHNR, CDR2 FQNEAQ (reference sequence). V gave up 1 base and J gave up 2 bases, with 8 bases separating them.

This sequence joins TRBV5-1 and TRBJ2-3; the D gene is possibly TRBD2 (6 bases). CDR1 SGHRS and CDR2 YFSETQ come from the germline V gene. The V end lost 6 bases, the J end lost 2 bases, and 16 bases lay between the germline ends. The CDR3 length is 15 residues. CDR3 bases: TGCGCCAGCACCTCAATCGGGACTTCCACAGATACGCAGTATTTT. Its protein is CASTSIGTSTDTQYF.

This clone was detected a few times. This chain uses TRBV5-1 with TRBJ2-2, with D perhaps matching TRBD1 (5 bases). Germline V gene sequence: CDR1 SGHRS, CDR2 YFSETQ. This CDR3 contains 14 residues. Trimming removed 6 bases from V and 0 bases from J, with 9 bases in between. The CDR3 region is CASIDSPNTGELFF. The CDR3 DNA reads TGCGCCAGCATCGACAGCCCGAACACCGGGGAGCTGTTTTTT.

This chain connects TRBV19 to TRBJ2-1; 7 bases align to TRBD1. CDR1 and CDR2 from the germline V gene are LNHDA and SQIVND (reference sequence). This CDR3 comprises 13 residues. The V segment lost 5 bases and the J segment 6 bases; nucleotides outside the gene matches: 4. In DNA, the CDR3 is TGTGCCAGTAGTGCCCGACAGGGCAATGAGCAGTTCTTC. Its protein product is CASSARQGNEQFF. Based on the CDR3 plus reference TRBV19 and TRBJ2-1, the full variable domain is DGGITQSPKYLFRKEGQNVTLSCEQNLNHDAMYWYRQDPGQGLRLIYYSQIVNDFQKGDIAEGYSVSREKKESFPLTVTSAQKNPTAFYLCASSARQGNEQFFGPGTRLTVL.

CDR3 amino acids: CASSLRAGGEFGANVLTF. The CDR3 nucleotides read TGTGCCAGCAGCCTGCGAGCAGGGGGAGAATTTGGGGCCAACGTCCTGACTTTC. J is TRBJ2-6 and V is TRBV7-8; 7 bases agree with TRBD1. CDR1 and CDR2 from the germline V gene are SGHVS and FQNEAQ. The CDR3 runs 18 residues. With 5 bases clipped from V and 3 bases from J, the junction kept 13 bases outside the gene matches.

The chain carries TRBV27 and TRBJ2-2, with D unresolved. V gave up 5 bases and J gave up 4 bases, with 8 bases separating them. The CDR3 sequence is 13 residues long. The germline CDR1 and CDR2 sequences are MNHEY and SMNVEV (reference sequence). The CDR3 nucleotides read TGTGCCAGCAGTGTCCTGAGCACCGGGGAGCTGTTTTTT. Protein: CASSVLSTGELFF.

The chain is built from TRBV2 and TRBJ2-1, with 15 bases aligning to TRBD2. V shed 6 bases and J 9 bases; nucleotides not matched to a gene: 12. Germline V gives CDR1 SNHLY, CDR2 FYNNEI. The CDR3 has 17 amino acids. The CDR3 DNA sequence: TGTGCCAGCAGCGTAGGCTCGGGACTAGCGGGAGGAGGTGAGCAGTTCTTC. Its translation: CASSVGSGLAGGGEQFF.

The gene calls are TRBV29-1 and TRBJ2-1, with unresolved D. The germline gives CDR1 SQVTM, CDR2 ANQGSEA. The CDR3 contains 11 residues. DNA of the CDR3: TGCATCGCGGAGAGTGCGGATGAGCAGTTCTTC. Its protein product is CIAESADEQFF.

The CDR3 bases are TGTGCCAGCAGCTTAGATTCGCCCTCGGGTGAAAAACTGTTTTTT. Translating it yields CASSLDSPSGEKLFF. This chain uses TRBV7-2 with TRBJ1-4; D remains ambiguous. Germline CDR1 reads SGHTA; CDR2 reads FQGNSA. V shed 1 base and J shed 7 bases, with 13 bases lying between them. The CDR3 is 15 amino acids. Full variable domain (remainder filled in from reference TRBV7-2 and TRBJ1-4): GAGVSQSPSNKVTEKGKDVELRCDPISGHTALYWYRQSLGQGLEFLIYFQGNSAPDKSGLPSDRFSAERTGGSVSTLTIQRTQQEDSAVYLCASSLDSPSGEKLFFGSGTQLSVL.

This sequence joins TRBV3-1 (or the pseudogene TRBV3-2) and TRBJ2-7; D perhaps matches TRBD1 (6 bases). CDR3 length equals 14 residues. The V gene's germline CDR1 is LGHDT and CDR2 YNNKEL (reference sequence). The V end was cut by 0 bases, the J end by 0 bases, with 6 bases between. This CDR3 is CASSQEGGSYEQYF. In DNA, the CDR3 is TGTGCCAGCAGCCAAGAAGGGGGCTCCTACGAGCAGTACTTC.

V is TRBV14 and J is TRBJ1-6; weak D call: TRBD1 (5 bases). V was trimmed by 4 bases and J by 10 bases, leaving 14 bases between them. The CDR3 sequence is 14 residues long. Germline V gene sequence: CDR1 SGHDN, CDR2 FVKESK. CDR3 DNA sequence: TGTGCCAGCAGCCTTTTCCTCGGGGACTCACCCCTCCACTTT. Its translation: CASSLFLGDSPLHF.

This chain uses TRBV6-5 with TRBJ2-7, with D tentatively TRBD1 (5 bases). Germline assignment: CDR1 MNHEY and CDR2 SVGAGI. CDR3 length: 16 residues. With 0 bases removed from V and 4 bases from J, the gap between germline ends came to 16 bases. The CDR3 nucleotides read TGTGCCAGCAGTTACTCGTGGGAATCGGCAGGGTACGAGCAGTACTTC. Residues: CASSYSWESAGYEQYF.

The chain uses TRBV7-2 and TRBJ1-4; maybe TRBD1 (6 bases). The V end was cut by 5 bases, the J end by 10 bases, with 11 bases between. The CDR3 runs 12 residues. CDR1 and CDR2 (germline): SGHTA, FQGNSA. CDR3 bases: TGTGCCAGCAGCGAGACAGGTGGAAAACTGTTTTTT. Encoded protein: CASSETGGKLFF.

The chain uses TRBV6-1 and TRBJ1-6; D perhaps matches TRBD1 (5 bases). The germline V gene has CDR1 MNHNS and CDR2 SASEGT. CDR3 length equals 19 residues. Trimming took 3 bases from V and 0 from J, leaving 18 bases between them. This chain's CDR3 is CASSEGLLHPFSYNSPLHF. The CDR3 DNA sequence: TGTGCCAGCAGTGAGGGACTCCTGCACCCATTCTCCTATAATTCACCCCTCCACTTT.

This clone appeared once. This rearrangement joins TRBV19 to TRBJ2-4; no firm D call. CDR1 and CDR2 from the germline V gene are LNHDA and SQIVND (reference sequence). V lost 1 base, J lost 8 bases, and 3 bases lay in between. This CDR3 is built from 11 residues. The CDR3 reads CASSIGDIQYF. Written as DNA, the CDR3 is TGTGCCAGTAGTATAGGGGACATTCAGTACTTC.

The chain carries TRBV7-9 and TRBJ2-7; D is unclear. The CDR3 sequence is 13 residues long. The ends were cut back, 5 bases at V and 7 bases at J, with 15 bases in the middle. Germline CDR1 is SEHNR and CDR2 is FQNEAQ (reference sequence). CDR3 amino acids: CASSPVLGIEQYF. In nucleotides, the CDR3 is TGTGCCAGCAGCCCGGTTTTAGGTATTGAGCAGTACTTC.

This clone showed up just once. This chain uses TRBV30 with TRBJ1-2; TRBD1 aligns across 9 bases. The J segment lost 4 bases and the V segment lost 0 bases, leaving 15 bases of the junction unmatched. The length of the CDR3 is 18 residues. Germline V gene data show CDR1 as GTSNPN and CDR2 as SVGIG (reference sequence). CDR3 bases: TGTGCCTGGAGTGTATGGAGGACAGGGGTCCGATACCTCTATGGCTACACCTTC. Amino acid sequence: CAWSVWRTGVRYLYGYTF. The full variable domain, in which reference TRBV30 and TRBJ1-2 provide the parts outside the CDR3, is SQTIHQWPATLVQPVGSPLSLECTVEGTSNPNLYWYRQAAGRGLQLLFYSVGIGQISSEVPQNLSASRPQDRQFILSSKKLLLSDSGFYLCAWSVWRTGVRYLYGYTFGSGTRLTVV.

V usage is TRBV19 and J usage is TRBJ2-7, with 8 bases lining up with TRBD1. CDR1 is LNHDA and CDR2 is SQIVND in the germline V gene (reference sequence). V dropped 7 bases and J dropped 6; count of bases not matched to a gene: 5. The length of the CDR3 is 12 residues. The CDR3 region is CASTDRVGEQYF. The CDR3 DNA follows: TGTGCCAGTACGGACAGGGTCGGCGAGCAGTACTTC.

This chain joins TRBV28 and TRBJ1-1, with 7 nucleotides matching TRBD1. V was pared by 4 bases and J by 0 bases, with 2 bases of the junction left unmatched. The CDR3 has 14 amino acids. Germline assignment: CDR1 MDHEN and CDR2 SYDVKM. CDR3 bases: TGTGCCAGCAGTTCCGACAGGGTGAACACTGAAGCTTTCTTT. Encoded protein: CASSSDRVNTEAFF.

This sequence joins TRBV12-3 or TRBV12-4 and TRBJ2-7; the D is unclear. This CDR3 has 12 amino acids. V lost 1 base to trimming and J lost 6 bases, with 7 bases between them. The CDR3 bases are TGTGCCAGCAGTTTAGTCACATCCGAGCAGTACTTC. Residues: CASSLVTSEQYF.

This chain links TRBV10-2 with TRBJ2-7, with 16 positions matching TRBD2. Losses at the gene ends were 6 bases for V and 7 bases for J; bases not matched to a gene: 6. Germline V gene sequence: CDR1 WSHSY, CDR2 SAAADI. CDR3 size: 15 residues. The CDR3 region is CASSIGTSGRGEQYF. For the CDR3, the DNA is TGCGCCAGCAGCATAGGGACTAGCGGGAGGGGTGAGCAGTACTTC.

This clone has a count of ten or more. The chain employs TRBV5-4 and TRBJ2-6; D unresolved. CDR3 length: 13 amino acids. The V gene's germline CDR1 is SGHNT and CDR2 YYREEE (reference sequence). V shed 2 bases and J shed 1 base, with 1 base lying between them. CDR3 in DNA: TGTGCCAGCAGCTTATCTGGGGCCAACGTCCTGACTTTC. It encodes CASSLSGANVLTF.

V usage is TRBV25-1 and J usage is TRBJ1-2; 7 bases match TRBD1. V dropped 6 bases and J dropped 7; count of bases not matched to a gene: 14. Germline V gene sequence: CDR1 MGHDK, CDR2 SYGVNS. The CDR3 consists of 15 residues. The CDR3 coding sequence is TGTGCCAGCAGCGCCCCGTCGACAGGGTCGGTTGGCTACACCTTC. Translating gives CASSAPSTGSVGYTF.

The J gene is TRBJ2-3, the V gene TRBV5-5; D might be TRBD2 (6 bases). The CDR3 has 16 amino acids. Germline CDR1 reads SGHKS; CDR2 reads YYEKEE (reference sequence). Deletions cut 0 bases from V and 1 base from J, with 12 bases between. Here the CDR3 DNA reads TGTGCCAGCAGCTTGGCCGTAACGGGGGGCACAGATACGCAGTATTTT. It yields the protein CASSLAVTGGTDTQYF.

The V and J genes are TRBV4-2 and TRBJ2-1, with D perhaps TRBD1 or TRBD2 (6 bases each). Looked up from germline, CDR1 is LGHNA and CDR2 is YNFKEQ. Trimming left V 0 bases short and J 7 bases short, with 13 bases between. This CDR3 has 15 residues. The CDR3 coding sequence is TGTGCCAGCAGCCAAGATGGTGGAGGGGGAAATGAGCAGTTCTTC. Encoded protein: CASSQDGGGGNEQFF.

This chain uses TRBV7-2 with TRBJ2-5; D is unclear. Germline CDR1 SGHTA, CDR2 FQGNSA. Trimming took 2 bases from V and 2 from J, leaving 6 bases between them. This CDR3 contains 13 residues. CDR3 coding DNA: TGTGCCAGCAGCTTACAGAGACAAGAGACCCAGTACTTC. This codes for CASSLQRQETQYF.

This clone was seen just once. The chain links TRBV10-3 to TRBJ1-1, with D uncertain. Germline lookup yields CDR1 ENHRY and CDR2 SYGVKD. This CDR3 has 14 residues. Between the trimmed V and J ends, which lost 2 bases and 1 base, there was a span of 8 bases. CDR3 amino acids: CAISEASQNTEAFF. The CDR3 nucleotides read TGTGCCATCAGTGAGGCGTCTCAGAACACTGAAGCTTTCTTT.